This T cell receptor (beta chain) originates from a study of blood T cell repertoires in COVID-19. Study context: Some COVID-19 samples were acute and others convalescent; all came from the United States, Italy and Spain. T cells, B-cell-depleted T cells, or PBMCs supplied cDNA or gDNA.

V lost 0 bases to trimming and J lost 4 bases, with 22 bases between them. This CDR3 region has 18 residues. Germline V gene sequence: CDR1 MGHRA, CDR2 YSYEKL. Original processing notes: Quantification of nucleated cells was approximated via reference gene primer amplification. The protocol was immunoSEQ multiplex PCR, while the TCRdb copy is restricted to in-frame clones and leaves out a portion. Clone size and the V and J calls come from that table; the DNA yielded D and trimming. The table has 250,000 to 300,000 clones, almost 85% seen once. Material: peripheral blood. The TCR sequence derives from a man aged 45-65 years with active or convalescent COVID-19. This chain uses TRBV4-1 with TRBJ2-7; tentative D call: TRBD2 (6 bases). This CDR3 is CASSQDALAAGRWYEQYF. DNA for the CDR3: TGCGCCAGCAGCCAAGATGCCCTCGCTGCGGGAAGGTGGTACGAGCAGTACTTC.